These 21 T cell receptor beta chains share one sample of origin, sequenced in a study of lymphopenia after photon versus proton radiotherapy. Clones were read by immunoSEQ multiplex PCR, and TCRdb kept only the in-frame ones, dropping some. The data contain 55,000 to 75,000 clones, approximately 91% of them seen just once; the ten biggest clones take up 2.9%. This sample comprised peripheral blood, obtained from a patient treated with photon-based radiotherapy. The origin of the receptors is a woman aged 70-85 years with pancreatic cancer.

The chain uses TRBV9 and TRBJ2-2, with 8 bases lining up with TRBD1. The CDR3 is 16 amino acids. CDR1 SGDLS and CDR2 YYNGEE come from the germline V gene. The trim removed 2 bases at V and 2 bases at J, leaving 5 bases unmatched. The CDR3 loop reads CASSVPDRANTGELFF. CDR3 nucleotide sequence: TGTGCCAGCAGCGTCCCGGACAGGGCTAACACCGGGGAGCTGTTTTTT.

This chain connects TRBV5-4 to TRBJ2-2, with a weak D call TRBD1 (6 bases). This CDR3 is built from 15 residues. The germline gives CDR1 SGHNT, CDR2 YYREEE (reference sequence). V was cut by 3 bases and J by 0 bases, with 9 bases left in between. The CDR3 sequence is CASSSGTPNTGELFF. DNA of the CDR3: TGTGCCAGCAGCTCCGGGACACCGAACACCGGGGAGCTGTTTTTT.

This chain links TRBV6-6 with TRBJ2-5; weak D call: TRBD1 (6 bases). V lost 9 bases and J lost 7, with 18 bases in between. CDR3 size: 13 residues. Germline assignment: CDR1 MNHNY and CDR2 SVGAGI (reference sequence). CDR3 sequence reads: CASTFAPGATQYF. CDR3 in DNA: TGTGCCAGTACCTTTGCACCAGGGGCGACCCAGTACTTC.

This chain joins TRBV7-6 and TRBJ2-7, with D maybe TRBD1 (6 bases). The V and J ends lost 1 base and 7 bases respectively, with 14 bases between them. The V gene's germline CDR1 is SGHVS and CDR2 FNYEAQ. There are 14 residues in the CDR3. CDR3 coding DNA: TGTGCCAGCAGCTTAGGAACAGGGATAGGGGAGCAGTACTTC. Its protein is CASSLGTGIGEQYF.

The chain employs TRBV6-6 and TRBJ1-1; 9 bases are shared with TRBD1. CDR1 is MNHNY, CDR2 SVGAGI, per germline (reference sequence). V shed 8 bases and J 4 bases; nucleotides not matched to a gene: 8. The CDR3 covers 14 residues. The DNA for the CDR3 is TGTGCCAGCGACGGGACAGGGTTGGGCACTGAAGCTTTCTTT. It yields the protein CASDGTGLGTEAFF.

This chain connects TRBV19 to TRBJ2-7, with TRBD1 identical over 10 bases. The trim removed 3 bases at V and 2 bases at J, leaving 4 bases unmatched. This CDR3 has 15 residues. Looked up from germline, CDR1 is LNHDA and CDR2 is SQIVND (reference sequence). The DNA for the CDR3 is TGTGCCAGTAGTATCCTGGGACAGGGGACCTACGAGCAGTACTTC. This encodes CASSILGQGTYEQYF.

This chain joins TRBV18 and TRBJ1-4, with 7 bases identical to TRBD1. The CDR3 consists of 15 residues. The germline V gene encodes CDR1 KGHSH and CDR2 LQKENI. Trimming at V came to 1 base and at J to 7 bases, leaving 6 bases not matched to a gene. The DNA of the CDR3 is TGTGCCAGCTCACCACGGGCAGGGGGTGGTGAAAAACTGTTTTTT. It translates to CASSPRAGGGEKLFF.

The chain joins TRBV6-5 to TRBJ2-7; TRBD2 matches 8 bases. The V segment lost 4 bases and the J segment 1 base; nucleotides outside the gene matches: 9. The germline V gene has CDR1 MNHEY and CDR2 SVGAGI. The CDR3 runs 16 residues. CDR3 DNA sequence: TGTGCCAGCAGTTCCAGAAGACTAGCGCCTTCCTACGAGCAGTACTTC. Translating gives CASSSRRLAPSYEQYF.

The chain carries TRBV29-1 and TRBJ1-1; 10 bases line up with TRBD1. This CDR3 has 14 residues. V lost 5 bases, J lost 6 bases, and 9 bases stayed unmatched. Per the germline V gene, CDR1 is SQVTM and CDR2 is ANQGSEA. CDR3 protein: CSVTPGQGSSEAFF. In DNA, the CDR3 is TGCAGCGTTACCCCGGGACAGGGGTCGTCTGAAGCTTTCTTT.

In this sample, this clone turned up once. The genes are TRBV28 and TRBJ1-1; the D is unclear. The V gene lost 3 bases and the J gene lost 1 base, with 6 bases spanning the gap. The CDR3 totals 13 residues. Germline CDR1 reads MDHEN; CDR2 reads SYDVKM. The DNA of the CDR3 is TGTGCCAGCAGTTTTTACCGGAACACTGAAGCTTTCTTT. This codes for CASSFYRNTEAFF. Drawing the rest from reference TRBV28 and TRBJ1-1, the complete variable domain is DVKVTQSSRYLVKRTGEKVFLECVQDMDHENMFWYRQDPGLGLRLIYFSYDVKMKEKGDIPEGYSVSREKKERFSLILESASTNQTSMYLCASSFYRNTEAFFGQGTRLTVV.

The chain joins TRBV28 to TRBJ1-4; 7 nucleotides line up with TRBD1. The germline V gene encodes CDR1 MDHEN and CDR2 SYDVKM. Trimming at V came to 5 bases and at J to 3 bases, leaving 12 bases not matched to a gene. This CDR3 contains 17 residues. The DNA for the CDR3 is TGTGCCAGCAGTGACCCCCTGGGACAGCGGGCTAATGAAAAACTGTTTTTT. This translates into CASSDPLGQRANEKLFF.

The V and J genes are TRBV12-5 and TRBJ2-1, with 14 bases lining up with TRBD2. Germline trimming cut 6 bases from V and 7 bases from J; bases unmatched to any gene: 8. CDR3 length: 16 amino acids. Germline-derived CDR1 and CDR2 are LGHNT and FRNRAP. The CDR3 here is CASGPGTSGSRNEQFF. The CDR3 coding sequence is TGTGCTAGTGGGCCCGGGACTAGCGGGAGCAGGAATGAGCAGTTCTTC. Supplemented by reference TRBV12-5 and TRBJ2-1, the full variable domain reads DARVTQTPRHKVTEMGQEVTMRCQPILGHNTVFWYRQTMMQGLELLAYFRNRAPLDDSGMPKDRFSAEMPDATLATLKIQPSEPRDSAVYFCASGPGTSGSRNEQFFGPGTRLTVL.

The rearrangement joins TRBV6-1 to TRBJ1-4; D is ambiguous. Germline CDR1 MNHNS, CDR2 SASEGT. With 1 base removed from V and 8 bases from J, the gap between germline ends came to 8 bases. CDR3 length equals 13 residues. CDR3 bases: TGTGCCAGCAGTGAAGGGTCGTGGGAAAAACTGTTTTTT. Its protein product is CASSEGSWEKLFF.

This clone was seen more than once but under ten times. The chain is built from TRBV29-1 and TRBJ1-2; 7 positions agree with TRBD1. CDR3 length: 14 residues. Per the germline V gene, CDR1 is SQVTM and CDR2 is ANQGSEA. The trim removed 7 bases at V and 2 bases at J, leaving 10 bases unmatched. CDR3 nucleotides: TGCAGCGGAACGACAGGGATGGGGAACTATGGCTACACCTTC. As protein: CSGTTGMGNYGYTF.

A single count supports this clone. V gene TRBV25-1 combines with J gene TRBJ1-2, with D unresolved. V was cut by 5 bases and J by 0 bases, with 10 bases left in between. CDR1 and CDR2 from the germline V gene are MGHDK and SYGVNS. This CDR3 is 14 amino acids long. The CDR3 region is CASSPLQANYGYTF. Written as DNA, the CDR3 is TGTGCCAGCAGTCCCCTTCAAGCTAACTATGGCTACACCTTC.

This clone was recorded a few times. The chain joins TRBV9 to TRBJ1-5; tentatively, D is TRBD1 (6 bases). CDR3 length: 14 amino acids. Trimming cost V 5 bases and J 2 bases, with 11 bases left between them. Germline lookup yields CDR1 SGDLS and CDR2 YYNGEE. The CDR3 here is CASSAQGGNQPQHF. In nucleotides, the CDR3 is TGTGCCAGCAGTGCACAGGGAGGCAATCAGCCCCAGCATTTT. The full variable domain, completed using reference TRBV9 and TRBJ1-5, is DSGVTQTPKHLITATGQRVTLRCSPRSGDLSVYWYQQSLDQGLQFLIQYYNGEERAKGNILERFSAQQFPDLHSELNLSSLELGDSALYFCASSAQGGNQPQHFGDGTRLSIL.

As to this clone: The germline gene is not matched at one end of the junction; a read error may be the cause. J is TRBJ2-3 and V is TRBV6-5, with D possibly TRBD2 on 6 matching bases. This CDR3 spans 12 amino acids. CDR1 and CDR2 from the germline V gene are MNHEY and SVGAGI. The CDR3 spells CASSPPGLPWDF. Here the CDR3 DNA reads TGTGCCAGCAGTCCACCGGGACTCCCCTGGGATTTT.

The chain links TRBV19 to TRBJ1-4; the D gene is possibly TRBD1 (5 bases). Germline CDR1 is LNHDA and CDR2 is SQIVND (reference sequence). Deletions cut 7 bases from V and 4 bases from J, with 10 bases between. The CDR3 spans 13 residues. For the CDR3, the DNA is TGTGCCAGTAAAGACAGCGGTAATGAAAAACTGTTTTTT. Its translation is CASKDSGNEKLFF.

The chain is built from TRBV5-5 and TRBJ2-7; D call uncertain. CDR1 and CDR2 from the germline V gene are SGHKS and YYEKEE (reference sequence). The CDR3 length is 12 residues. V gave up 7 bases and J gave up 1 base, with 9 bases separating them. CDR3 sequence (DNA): TGTGCCAGCGCATCGGGTTCCTACGAGCAGTACTTC. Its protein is CASASGSYEQYF.

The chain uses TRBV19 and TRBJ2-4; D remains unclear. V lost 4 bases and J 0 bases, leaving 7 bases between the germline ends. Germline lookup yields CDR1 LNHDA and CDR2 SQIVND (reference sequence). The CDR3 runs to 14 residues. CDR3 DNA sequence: TGTGCCAGTAGTAATAATGGAGCCAAAAACATTCAGTACTTC. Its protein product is CASSNNGAKNIQYF. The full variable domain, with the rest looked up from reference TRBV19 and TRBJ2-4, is DGGITQSPKYLFRKEGQNVTLSCEQNLNHDAMYWYRQDPGQGLRLIYYSQIVNDFQKGDIAEGYSVSREKKESFPLTVTSAQKNPTAFYLCASSNNGAKNIQYFGAGTRLSVL.

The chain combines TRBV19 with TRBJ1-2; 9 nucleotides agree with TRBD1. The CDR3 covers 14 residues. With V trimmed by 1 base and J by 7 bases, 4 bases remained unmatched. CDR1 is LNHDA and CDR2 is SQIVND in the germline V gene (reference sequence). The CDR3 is CASSIARTGVGYTF. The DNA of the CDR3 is TGTGCCAGTAGTATAGCCCGGACAGGGGTTGGCTACACCTTC.